Presented here are 21 T cell receptor beta chains from one specimen sequenced in a study of T cells in women clearing cervical HPV infection. Sequencing used immunoSEQ multiplex PCR; TCRdb keeps in-frame clones, though not all of them. The table counts around 24,000 clones; around 4% lies in the top ten. The sample comprised blood buffy coat. These receptors came from a woman aged 18-69 years with a cervical HPV16 infection that either progressed to CIN3+ or cleared (not recorded which).

As to this clone: Relative to the germline gene, one junction end is altered; a read error may explain this. The read ends 3 residues early relative to the CDR3; the germline J gene fills the gap. The chain is built from TRBV4-2 and TRBJ2-7, with a possible D match to TRBD1 (6 bases). Germline lookup yields CDR1 LGHNA and CDR2 YNFKEQ. The CDR3 covers 18 residues. The CDR3 loop reads CASSQDLTDSLLSDEQYF. The part of the CDR3 DNA that was read is TGCGCCAGCAGCCAAGACCTGACGGACAGTCTCCTCTCCGACGAG.

Comment on this clone: Read data end 3 residues before the CDR3 end; the end is taken from the germline J gene. The chain couples TRBV2 to TRBJ1-2; possibly TRBD1 for D (5 bases). Germline V gene data show CDR1 as SNHLY and CDR2 as FYNNEI. This CDR3 is 15 amino acids long. Trimming shortened V by 6 bases and J by 0 bases, and 14 bases separated the two germline ends. This CDR3 is CASRVDSSANYGYTF. Partial CDR3 DNA: TGTGCCAGCAGGGTCGACAGTTCAGCTAACTATGGC. Together with reference TRBV2 and TRBJ1-2, the CDR3 gives the full variable domain: EPEVTQTPSHQVTQMGQEVILRCVPISNHLYFYWYRQILGQKVEFLVSFYNNEISEKSEIFDDQFSVERPDGSNFTLKIRSTKLEDSAMYFCASRVDSSANYGYTFGSGTRLTVV.

Of note for this clone: From the germline J gene comes the end of the CDR3, since the read stops 3 residues before it. V is TRBV5-5 and J is TRBJ2-2; 7 bases fit TRBD1. In germline, CDR1 is SGHKS, CDR2 YYEKEE (reference sequence). V was clipped by 5 bases and J by 5 bases; unmatched bases: 9. The CDR3 consists of 15 residues. CDR3 region: CASRPTGLGTGELFF. The CDR3 DNA, read in part, is TGTGCCAGCAGGCCGACAGGGTTGGGGACCGGGGAG.

As regards this clone: At one of its ends the junction is not consistent with the germline gene, which may arise from a read error. The read ends 3 residues before the CDR3 terminus; that terminus is restored from the germline J gene. V is TRBV4-2 and J is TRBJ2-7, with 7 bases matching TRBD2. The CDR3 runs to 16 residues. The germline CDR1 and CDR2 sequences are LGHNA and YNFKEQ. The CDR3 DNA, read in part, is TGCGCCAGCAGCCAAGATAGGCACCGCCCGGGGGGCGAG. Translation: CASSQDRHRPGGE. From start to end, the CDR3 is CASSQDRHRPGGEQYF.

For this clone: The sequence runs out 3 residues before the end of the CDR3; the remainder is reconstructed from the germline J gene. This chain uses TRBV5-1 with TRBJ2-3; D ambiguous. CDR1 SGHRS and CDR2 YFSETQ come from the germline V gene. This CDR3 has 14 amino acids. V lost 2 bases, J lost 2 bases, and 9 bases lay in between. The DNA read from the CDR3 is TGCGCCAGCAGCTTACTAATTTCCACAGATACG. This codes for CASSLLISTDT. The complete CDR3 reads CASSLLISTDTQYF.

On this clone: The junction differs from germline at one of its ends, possibly a read error. The CDR3 end lies 3 residues beyond the end of the read and is filled in from the germline J gene. V and J are TRBV19 and TRBJ1-1; TRBD1 matches at 7 bases. Germline CDR1 LNHDA, CDR2 SQIVND (reference sequence). The CDR3 is made up of 17 amino acids. CDR3 protein: CASRIGPGQLKNTEAFF. The CDR3 bases that were read are TGTGCCAGTAGGATAGGGCCGGGACAGCTAAAGAACACTGAA.

For this clone: The read halts 3 residues ahead of the CDR3 end, with the missing end drawn from the germline J gene. The chain uses TRBV19 and TRBJ2-3; the D gene is possibly TRBD1 (5 bases). Per the germline V gene, CDR1 is LNHDA and CDR2 is SQIVND (reference sequence). CDR3 size: 14 residues. The covered CDR3 bases are TGTGCCAGTAGTCTAGGACATTCGAAGGAGACG. It translates to CASSLGHSKET. The whole CDR3 region reads CASSLGHSKETQYF.

Worth noting for this clone: The observed sequence ends 3 residues before the CDR3 terminus, with the missing tail filled in from the germline J gene. The chain links TRBV27 to TRBJ1-1, with 8 nucleotides matching TRBD1. The CDR3 length is 15 residues. Trimming cost V 2 bases and J 6 bases; bases outside gene matches: 8. Germline CDR1 reads MNHEY; CDR2 reads SMNVEV (reference sequence). The covered CDR3 bases are TGTGCCAGCAGTTTAGGGACAGGAGCCCTCCCTGAA. Encoded protein: CASSLGTGALPE. The full-length CDR3 reads as CASSLGTGALPEAFF.

Comments on this clone: The read stops 3 residues short of the end of the CDR3; the missing end is completed from the germline J gene. J is TRBJ1-2 and V is TRBV19, with D tentatively TRBD1 (6 bases). The V end lost 4 bases, the J end lost 7 bases, and 16 bases lay between the germline ends. CDR3 length equals 14 residues. Germline CDR1 and CDR2: LNHDA and SQIVND (reference sequence). This CDR3 is CASSTGTLTGGYTF. Partial CDR3 DNA: TGTGCCAGTAGTACCGGGACACTCACGGGTGGC.

Remarks on this clone: The CDR3 is cut off 3 residues early in the read; its end comes from the germline J gene. The chain is built from TRBV5-4 and TRBJ1-2, with 7 bases lining up with TRBD1. Germline V gene data show CDR1 as SGHNT and CDR2 as YYREEE (reference sequence). The J segment lost 5 bases and the V segment lost 4 bases, leaving 5 bases of the junction unmatched. CDR3 length: 13 amino acids. The CDR3 reads CASSTGQRYGYTF. CDR3 DNA, as far as it was read: TGTGCCAGCAGCACGGGACAGAGGTATGGC.

With regard to this clone: The read finishes 3 residues shy of the CDR3 end, and the germline J gene is used to complete it. The V call is TRBV5-6, the J call TRBJ1-2; a possible D gene is TRBD1 (6 bases). V lost 4 bases, J lost 1 base, and 14 bases lay in between. This CDR3 has 15 amino acids. Germline V CDR1 and CDR2: SGHDT, YYEEEE. CDR3 loop: CASSPQGRINYGYTF. CDR3 bases read: TGTGCCAGCAGCCCACAGGGAAGAATTAACTATGGC.

A word on this clone: The read ends 3 residues shy of where the CDR3 ends; the end is completed using the germline J gene. The rearrangement links TRBV6-4 to TRBJ1-5; D gene unclear. Trimming pared 3 bases from V and 0 bases from J, leaving 3 bases between. The germline gives CDR1 MRHNA, CDR2 SNTAGT. CDR3 length: 13 amino acids. The DNA read from the CDR3 is TGTGCCAGCAGTGAGCGTAGCAATCAGCCC. This codes for CASSERSNQP. The full CDR3 protein is CASSERSNQPQHF.

Concerning this clone: The read falls 3 residues short of the CDR3 end, and the missing part is taken from the germline J gene. This chain joins TRBV6-2 or TRBV6-3 and TRBJ2-7; unclear D gene. CDR3 size: 12 residues. With 6 bases removed from V and 2 bases from J, the gap between germline ends came to 8 bases. Germline V CDR1 and CDR2: MNHEY, SVGEGT. The covered CDR3 bases are TGTGCCAGCAGCTCGGTTGCCTACGAG. Protein sequence: CASSSVAYE. The entire CDR3 reads CASSSVAYEQYF.

A word on this clone: The read comes to an end 3 residues before the CDR3 does, leaving the germline J gene to fill in the end. The genes are TRBV7-6 and TRBJ2-7; D ambiguous. Looked up from germline, CDR1 is SGHVS and CDR2 is FNYEAQ. V shed 1 base and J shed 1 base, with 8 bases lying between them. The CDR3 runs to 14 residues. CDR3 sequence reads: CASSLVPSSYEQYF. The DNA read from the CDR3 is TGTGCCAGCAGCTTAGTCCCCAGTTCCTACGAG.

As to this clone: The read ends 3 residues before the CDR3 terminus; that terminus is restored from the germline J gene. The chain couples TRBV20-1 to TRBJ2-2, with D unclear. The CDR3 extends over 11 amino acids. V dropped 3 bases and J dropped 7 bases, with 6 bases sitting between them. Looked up from germline, CDR1 is DFQATT and CDR2 is SNEGSKA (reference sequence). CDR3 region: CSASSVGELFF. CDR3 DNA (partial): TGCAGTGCTAGTTCGGTCGGGGAG.

The CDR3 reads CASSLGGGGDEQFF. The CDR3 bases that were read are TGTGCCAGCAGCTTAGGGGGGGGAGGGGATGAG. The chain recombines TRBV7-6 with TRBJ2-1; 7 nucleotides align to TRBD2. The read terminates 3 residues ahead of where the CDR3 ends, so the germline J gene completes it. Trimming cost V 1 base and J 8 bases; bases outside gene matches: 5. The CDR3 runs 14 residues. In germline, CDR1 is SGHVS, CDR2 FNYEAQ.

A note on this clone: The read ends 3 residues before the CDR3 terminus; that terminus is restored from the germline J gene. The chain is built from TRBV15 and TRBJ2-3, with a weak D call TRBD2 (5 bases). The CDR3 has 15 residues. The germline V and J ends were trimmed by 4 bases and 1 base, with 12 bases remaining between them. Germline CDR1 LNHNV, CDR2 YYDKDF (reference sequence). Partial CDR3 DNA: TGTGCCACCAGCACAGGCGGGTTCGGCACAGATACG. Translation: CATSTGGFGTDT. In full, the CDR3 is CATSTGGFGTDTQYF.

With respect to this clone: Mismatch with germline at one junction end may stem from a read error. The read falls 3 residues short of the CDR3 end, and the missing part is taken from the germline J gene. The identical CDR3 is also encoded by other nucleotide sequences in the sample. The V gene is TRBV18, the J gene TRBJ1-3, with D possibly matching TRBD1 (5 bases). Per the germline V gene, CDR1 is KGHSH and CDR2 is LQKENI. The CDR3 runs to 15 residues. Here the CDR3 reads CASSPSGISGNTIYF. CDR3 DNA, as far as it was read: TGTGCCAGCTCACCCTCAGGGATCTCTGGAAACACA.

The CDR3 region is CSGQGGDYEQYF. Partial CDR3 DNA: TGCAGCGGACAGGGAGGGGACTACGAG. The rearrangement links TRBV29-1 to TRBJ2-7; either TRBD1 or TRBD2 may supply D (7 bases each). The CDR3 end falls 3 residues outside the read, so it is completed with the germline J gene. CDR3 size: 12 residues. The germline V gene has CDR1 SQVTM and CDR2 ANQGSEA. Trimming cost V 7 bases and J 3 bases, with 13 bases left between them.

Notes on this clone: The missing CDR3 end, 3 residues past where the read stops, is filled in from the germline J gene. The chain recombines TRBV19 with TRBJ2-7, with 10 positions matching TRBD1. J gave up 0 bases and V 6 bases, and 5 bases lay outside the gene matches. The germline gives CDR1 LNHDA, CDR2 SQIVND (reference sequence). The CDR3 covers 15 residues. The part of the CDR3 DNA that was read is TGTGCCAGTAGCCTTGGGACAGGGGCCTCCTACGAG. This codes for CASSLGTGASYE. In full, the CDR3 reads CASSLGTGASYEQYF.

Concerning this clone: The CDR3 extends 3 residues past the end of the read, so its final part is completed from the germline J gene. This rearrangement joins TRBV6-2 or TRBV6-3 to TRBJ1-2; D possibly corresponds to TRBD1 (6 bases). Trimming took off 2 bases at V and 7 bases at J, with 11 bases between the two ends. Germline CDR1 MNHEY, CDR2 SVGEGT. The CDR3 has 13 amino acids. CDR3 DNA (partial): TGTGCCAGCAGTTACAGGGGGAGGAGTGGC. It translates to CASSYRGRSG. The CDR3 in full is CASSYRGRSGYTF.